This TCR beta chain was obtained from a study of blood T cell repertoires in COVID-19. The table came from immunoSEQ multiplex PCR; TCRdb's copy has only in-frame clones and leaves some out. The table records under 450,000 clones, more than 65% of them present only once. The count of this clone is one. Per the germline V gene, CDR1 is MNHEY and CDR2 is SMNVEV (reference sequence). The length of the CDR3 is 13 residues. With 4 bases removed from V and 5 bases from J, the gap between germline ends came to 9 bases. Specimen: peripheral blood. The TCR was taken from a human donor with acute or convalescent COVID-19. The donor label of this sample is uncertain. This chain connects TRBV27 to TRBJ2-1; TRBD2 is a possible D gene (5 bases). CDR3 DNA sequence: TGTGCCAGCAGTTCAAGAGGGAACAATGAGCAGTTCTTC. Translating it yields CASSSRGNNEQFF.